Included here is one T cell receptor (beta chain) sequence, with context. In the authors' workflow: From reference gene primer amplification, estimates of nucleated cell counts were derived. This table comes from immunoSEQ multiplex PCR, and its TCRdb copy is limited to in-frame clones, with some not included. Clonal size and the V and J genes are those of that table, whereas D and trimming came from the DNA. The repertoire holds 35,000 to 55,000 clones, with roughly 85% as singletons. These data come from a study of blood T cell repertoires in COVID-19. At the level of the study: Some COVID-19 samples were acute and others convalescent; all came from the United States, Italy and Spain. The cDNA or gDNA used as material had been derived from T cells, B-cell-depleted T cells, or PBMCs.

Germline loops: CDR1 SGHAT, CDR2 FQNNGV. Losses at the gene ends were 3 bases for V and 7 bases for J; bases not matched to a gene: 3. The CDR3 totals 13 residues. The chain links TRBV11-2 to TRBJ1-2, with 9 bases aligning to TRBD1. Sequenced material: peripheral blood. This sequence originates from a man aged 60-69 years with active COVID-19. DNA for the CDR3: TGTGCCAGCAGCTTGGGACAGGGTTTTGGCTACACCTTC. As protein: CASSLGQGFGYTF.